These 22 T cell receptor beta chains came from one sample sequenced in a study of blood T cell repertoires in COVID-19. TCRdb's copy holds only in-frame clones and misses some; the assay was immunoSEQ multiplex PCR. Seen here are around 100,000 clones, 84% observed once, and the top ten hold 1.5% to 2.5%. The sequenced material came from peripheral blood. These receptors originate from a man in his 70s with active or convalescent COVID-19.

Only one count was recorded for this clone. Germline and junction disagree at one end, which may indicate a read error. The CDR3 nucleotides read TGTGCTAGCAGCCCATTACTAGCGGGGGGGCCGAATACGCAGTATTTT. Translating gives CASSPLLAGGPNTQYF. The chain recombines TRBV7-7 with TRBJ2-3, with TRBD2 identical over 13 bases. Germline lookup yields CDR1 SSHAT and CDR2 FNYEAQ (reference sequence). This CDR3 region has 16 residues.

This clone has a handful of counts. V gene TRBV19 combines with J gene TRBJ1-5; 7 positions match TRBD1. The CDR3 covers 15 residues. Germline loops: CDR1 LNHDA, CDR2 SQIVND (reference sequence). V shed 4 bases and J 2 bases; nucleotides not matched to a gene: 5. In DNA, the CDR3 is TGTGCCAGTAGTAACACAGGGGTTCGCAATCAGCCCCAGCATTTT. Translation gives CASSNTGVRNQPQHF.

The J gene is TRBJ2-1, the V gene TRBV30; D is perhaps TRBD2 (6 bases). This CDR3 has 14 amino acids. The germline V gene has CDR1 GTSNPN and CDR2 SVGIG (reference sequence). Trimming left V 0 bases short and J 6 bases short, with 12 bases between. CDR3 residues: CAWSVRDWFNEQFF. CDR3 sequence (DNA): TGTGCCTGGAGTGTACGGGACTGGTTCAATGAGCAGTTCTTC.

The chain recombines TRBV5-6 with TRBJ1-3; D unclear. Germline CDR1 is SGHDT and CDR2 is YYEEEE. This CDR3 has 14 residues. V lost 0 bases to trimming and J lost 4 bases, with 8 bases between them. The CDR3 protein is CASSLGWRGNTIYF. CDR3 nucleotides: TGTGCCAGCAGCTTGGGCTGGAGAGGAAACACCATATATTTT.

V gene TRBV9 combines with J gene TRBJ1-6, with a tentative D call TRBD1 (6 bases). V lost 3 bases and J lost 6, with 19 bases in between. The CDR3 has 17 amino acids. Germline-derived CDR1 and CDR2 are SGDLS and YYNGEE. The CDR3 DNA reads TGTGCCAGCAGCGGAGGGCCTACAGGGTTTGGTAATTCACCCCTCCACTTT. It is translated as CASSGGPTGFGNSPLHF. Complete variable domain (other parts from reference TRBV9 and TRBJ1-6): DSGVTQTPKHLITATGQRVTLRCSPRSGDLSVYWYQQSLDQGLQFLIQYYNGEERAKGNILERFSAQQFPDLHSELNLSSLELGDSALYFCASSGGPTGFGNSPLHFGNGTRLTVT.

This clone was found once. This chain joins TRBV2 and TRBJ1-1; 9 nucleotides line up with TRBD1. Germline V gene sequence: CDR1 SNHLY, CDR2 FYNNEI. Trimming took 6 bases from V and 9 from J; bases not matched to a gene: 14. The CDR3 runs 15 residues. The CDR3 reads CASREERGTGKKAFF. In nucleotides, the CDR3 is TGTGCCAGCAGAGAGGAGAGGGGGACAGGGAAGAAAGCTTTCTTT.

The rearrangement uses TRBV19 and TRBJ2-6; the D gene is possibly TRBD2 (5 bases). Trimming shortened V by 3 bases and J by 1 base, and 10 bases separated the two germline ends. Germline CDR1 is LNHDA and CDR2 is SQIVND (reference sequence). The CDR3 has 16 residues. Here the CDR3 reads CASSMSRGSGANVLTF. Here the CDR3 DNA reads TGTGCCAGTAGTATGAGTCGGGGATCTGGGGCCAACGTCCTGACTTTC. The full variable domain, completed using reference TRBV19 and TRBJ2-6, is DGGITQSPKYLFRKEGQNVTLSCEQNLNHDAMYWYRQDPGQGLRLIYYSQIVNDFQKGDIAEGYSVSREKKESFPLTVTSAQKNPTAFYLCASSMSRGSGANVLTFGAGSRLTVL.

The chain joins TRBV5-1 to TRBJ2-2, with 9 bases that match TRBD1. This CDR3 region has 16 residues. J lost 5 bases, V lost 1 base, and 6 bases had no gene match. The germline V gene encodes CDR1 SGHRS and CDR2 YFSETQ. This chain's CDR3 is CASSLTGTGNTGELFF. As DNA, the CDR3 is TGCGCCAGCAGCTTGACCGGGACAGGGAATACCGGGGAGCTGTTTTTT. Full variable domain (remainder filled in from reference TRBV5-1 and TRBJ2-2): KAGVTQTPRYLIKTRGQQVTLSCSPISGHRSVSWYQQTPGQGLQFLFEYFSETQRNKGNFPGRFSGRQFSNSRSEMNVSTLELGDSALYLCASSLTGTGNTGELFFGEGSRLTVL.

This chain joins TRBV20-1 and TRBJ1-5, with D maybe TRBD1 (6 bases). The CDR3 contains 15 residues. The V end was cut by 3 bases, the J end by 3 bases, with 15 bases between. Germline-derived CDR1 and CDR2 are DFQATT and SNEGSKA (reference sequence). The CDR3 DNA follows: TGCAGTGCTAGTCTTGGACAGACTACCAATCAGCCCCAGCATTTT. Its protein is CSASLGQTTNQPQHF.

V is TRBV5-1 and J is TRBJ2-5, with TRBD2 identical over 12 bases. Losses at the gene ends were 4 bases for V and 3 bases for J; bases not matched to a gene: 4. The CDR3 runs 15 residues. Germline lookup yields CDR1 SGHRS and CDR2 YFSETQ. The CDR3 reads CASSPSGGAEETQYF. The CDR3 DNA sequence: TGCGCCAGCAGCCCTAGCGGGGGGGCCGAAGAGACCCAGTACTTC.

This chain joins TRBV18 and TRBJ1-2, with D possibly TRBD1 on 6 matching bases. Germline loops: CDR1 KGHSH, CDR2 LQKENI. The CDR3 runs 14 residues. Deletions cut 3 bases from V and 8 bases from J, with 16 bases between. CDR3 region: CASSPPQGHSGYTF. CDR3 coding DNA: TGTGCCAGCTCACCCCCACAGGGACACTCAGGCTACACCTTC.

The V gene is TRBV18, the J gene TRBJ1-6; 7 bases agree with TRBD1. CDR1 and CDR2 (germline): KGHSH, LQKENI. Trimming at V came to 2 bases and at J to 5 bases, leaving 3 bases not matched to a gene. This CDR3 comprises 15 residues. DNA for the CDR3: TGTGCCAGCTCACCAAGACAGGGCGATAATTCACCCCTCCACTTT. As protein: CASSPRQGDNSPLHF.

The chain uses TRBV3-1 (or the pseudogene TRBV3-2) and TRBJ2-1, with 9 bases lining up with TRBD2. The germline V gene has CDR1 LGHDT and CDR2 YNNKEL (reference sequence). J lost 8 bases, V lost 1 base, and 3 bases had no gene match. This CDR3 has 14 amino acids. As DNA, the CDR3 is TGTGCCAGCAGCCAAGTGCGGGGGGGCTATGAGCAGTTCTTC. This sequence encodes CASSQVRGGYEQFF.

The genes are TRBV9 and TRBJ1-2, with 7 bases identical to TRBD1. The V gene's germline CDR1 is SGDLS and CDR2 YYNGEE. With V trimmed by 0 bases and J by 3 bases, 5 bases remained unmatched. This CDR3 is 15 amino acids long. CDR3 loop: CASSVAETGYYGYTF. For the CDR3, the DNA is TGTGCCAGCAGCGTAGCCGAGACAGGGTACTATGGCTACACCTTC.

The chain combines TRBV28 with TRBJ1-1, with a possible D match to TRBD1 (6 bases). The germline V and J ends were trimmed by 7 bases and 6 bases, with 15 bases remaining between them. This CDR3 contains 13 residues. Germline lookup yields CDR1 MDHEN and CDR2 SYDVKM. The CDR3 protein is CASMDGGSPEAFF. The CDR3 DNA sequence: TGTGCCAGCATGGATGGGGGCTCACCTGAAGCTTTCTTT.

The chain combines TRBV18 with TRBJ1-1; D possibly corresponds to TRBD1 (5 bases). The CDR3 loop spans 13 amino acids. Germline V gene sequence: CDR1 KGHSH, CDR2 LQKENI. Deletions cut 3 bases from V and 2 bases from J, with 7 bases between. CDR3 protein: CASSPDSNTEAFF. The CDR3, as DNA: TGTGCCAGCTCACCCGACAGTAACACTGAAGCTTTCTTT.

The chain is built from TRBV6-1 and TRBJ2-7; D might be TRBD2 (7 bases). Trimming left V 3 bases short and J 0 bases short, with 9 bases between. The germline CDR1 and CDR2 sequences are MNHNS and SASEGT. The CDR3 consists of 14 residues. CDR3 sequence (DNA): TGTGCCAGCAGTGACGGGGGGCCCTCCTACGAGCAGTACTTC. Residues: CASSDGGPSYEQYF.

This sequence joins TRBV28 and TRBJ2-6, with D possibly being TRBD1 (5 bases). V shed 5 bases and J shed 0 bases, with 11 bases lying between them. The germline gives CDR1 MDHEN, CDR2 SYDVKM. This CDR3 is built from 16 residues. Here the CDR3 reads CASSILTVSGANVLTF. In nucleotides, the CDR3 is TGTGCCAGCAGTATCTTGACAGTCTCTGGGGCCAACGTCCTGACTTTC.

This clone was detected a few times. The chain is built from TRBV27 and TRBJ1-2; D remains unclear. The CDR3 is 13 residues long. V dropped 9 bases and J dropped 2 bases, with 13 bases sitting between them. Germline V CDR1 and CDR2: MNHEY, SMNVEV (reference sequence). CDR3 amino acids: CASREVGNYGYTF. The CDR3, as DNA: TGTGCCAGTCGAGAGGTCGGGAACTATGGCTACACCTTC.

This sequence joins TRBV6-5 and TRBJ1-6; D is possibly TRBD1 (5 bases). V was pared by 5 bases and J by 9 bases, with 17 bases between. Per the germline V gene, CDR1 is MNHEY and CDR2 is SVGAGI. The CDR3 length is 15 residues. The CDR3: CASSRRGGLRSPLHF. DNA for the CDR3: TGTGCCAGCAGTCGTCGGGGGGGACTACGTTCACCCCTCCACTTT.

V usage is TRBV6-1 and J usage is TRBJ1-6; 9 nucleotides align to TRBD1. This CDR3 has 15 amino acids. The J segment lost 5 bases and the V segment lost 3 bases, leaving 2 bases of the junction unmatched. Germline V gene data show CDR1 as MNHNS and CDR2 as SASEGT. CDR3 protein: CASSDGTGHNSPLHF. CDR3 in DNA: TGTGCCAGCAGTGACGGGACAGGGCATAATTCACCCCTCCACTTT.

This chain joins TRBV2 and TRBJ2-7, with 7 bases aligning to TRBD2. The germline V gene encodes CDR1 SNHLY and CDR2 FYNNEI. With 1 base clipped from V and 6 bases from J, the junction kept 9 bases outside the gene matches. The length of the CDR3 is 15 residues. Here the CDR3 reads CASSEEGTISREQYF. CDR3 nucleotide sequence: TGTGCCAGCAGTGAAGAGGGGACTATCTCGCGCGAGCAGTACTTC.